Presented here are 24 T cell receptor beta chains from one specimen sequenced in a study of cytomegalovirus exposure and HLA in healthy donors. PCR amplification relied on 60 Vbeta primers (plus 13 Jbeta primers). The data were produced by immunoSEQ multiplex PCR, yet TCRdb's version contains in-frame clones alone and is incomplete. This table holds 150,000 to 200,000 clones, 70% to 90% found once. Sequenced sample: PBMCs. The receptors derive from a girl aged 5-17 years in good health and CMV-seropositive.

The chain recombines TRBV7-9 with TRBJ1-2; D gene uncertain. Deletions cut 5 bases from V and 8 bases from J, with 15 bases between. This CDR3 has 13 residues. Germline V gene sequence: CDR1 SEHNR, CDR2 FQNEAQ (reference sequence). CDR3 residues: CASSPTALWGYTF. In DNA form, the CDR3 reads TGTGCCAGCAGCCCTACAGCCCTTTGGGGCTACACCTTC.

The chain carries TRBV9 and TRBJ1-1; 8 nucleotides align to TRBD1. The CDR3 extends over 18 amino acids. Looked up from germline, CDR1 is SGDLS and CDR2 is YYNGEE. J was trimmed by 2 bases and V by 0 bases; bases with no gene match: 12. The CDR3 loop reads CASSVVSAGGRLNTEAFF. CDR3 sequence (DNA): TGTGCCAGCAGCGTAGTATCGGCAGGGGGCCGGTTAAACACTGAAGCTTTCTTT.

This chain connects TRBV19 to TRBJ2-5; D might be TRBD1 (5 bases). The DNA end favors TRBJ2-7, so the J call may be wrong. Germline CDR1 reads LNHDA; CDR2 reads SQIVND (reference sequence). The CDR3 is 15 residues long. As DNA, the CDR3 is TGTGCCAGTAGTCGCTGGTGGGGCACCTCCTACGAGCAGTACTTC. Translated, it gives CASSRWWGTSYEQYF.

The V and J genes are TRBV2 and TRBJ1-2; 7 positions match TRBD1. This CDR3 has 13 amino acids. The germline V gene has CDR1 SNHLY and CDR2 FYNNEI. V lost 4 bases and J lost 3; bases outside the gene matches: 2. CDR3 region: CASSAQGYYGYTF. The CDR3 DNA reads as TGTGCCAGCAGTGCACAGGGGTACTATGGCTACACCTTC.

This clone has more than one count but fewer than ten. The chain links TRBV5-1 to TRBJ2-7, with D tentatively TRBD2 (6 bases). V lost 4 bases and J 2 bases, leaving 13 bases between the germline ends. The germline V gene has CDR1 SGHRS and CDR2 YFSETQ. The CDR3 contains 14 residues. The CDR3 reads CASSPDWGAYEQYF. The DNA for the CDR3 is TGCGCCAGCAGCCCCGACTGGGGGGCCTACGAGCAGTACTTC.

CDR3 bases: TGTGCCAGCAGCCAAGAAACAGGGCTCTATGGCTACACCTTC. Translating it yields CASSQETGLYGYTF. The rearrangement joins TRBV14 to TRBJ1-2; maybe TRBD1 (6 bases). V was shortened by 0 bases and J by 4 bases, with 9 bases between the two germline ends. Germline V gives CDR1 SGHDN, CDR2 FVKESK. CDR3 length equals 14 residues. Full variable domain (rest looked up from reference TRBV14 and TRBJ1-2): EAGVTQFPSHSVIEKGQTVTLRCDPISGHDNLYWYRRVMGKEIKFLLHFVKESKQDESGMPNNRFLAERTGGTYSTLKVQPAELEDSGVYFCASSQETGLYGYTFGSGTRLTVV.

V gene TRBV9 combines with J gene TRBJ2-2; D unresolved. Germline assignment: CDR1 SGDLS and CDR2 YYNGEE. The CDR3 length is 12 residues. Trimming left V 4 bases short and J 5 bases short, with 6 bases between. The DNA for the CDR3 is TGTGCCAGCAGCCCCTTTACCGGGGAGCTGTTTTTT. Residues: CASSPFTGELFF.

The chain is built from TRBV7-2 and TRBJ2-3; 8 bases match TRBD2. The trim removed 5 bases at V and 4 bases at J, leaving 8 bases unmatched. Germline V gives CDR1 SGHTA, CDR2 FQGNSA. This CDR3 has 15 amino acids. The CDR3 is CASSRAAGGPDTQYF. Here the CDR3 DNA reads TGTGCCAGCAGCCGAGCCGCGGGGGGCCCAGATACGCAGTATTTT.

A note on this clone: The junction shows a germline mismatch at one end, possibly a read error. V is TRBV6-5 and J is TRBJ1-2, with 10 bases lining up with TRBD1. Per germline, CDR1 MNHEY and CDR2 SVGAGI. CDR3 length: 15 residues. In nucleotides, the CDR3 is TGTGCCAGCAGTGACTCGCGGACAGGGGGAGGTGGCTACACCTTC. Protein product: CASSDSRTGGGGYTF.

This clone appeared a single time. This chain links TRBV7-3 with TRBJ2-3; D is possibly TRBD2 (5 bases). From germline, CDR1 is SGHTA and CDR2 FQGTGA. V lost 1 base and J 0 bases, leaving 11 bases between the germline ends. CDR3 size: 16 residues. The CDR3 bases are TGTGCCAGCAGCTTAATCCCAGCGGAGAGCACAGATACGCAGTATTTT. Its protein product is CASSLIPAESTDTQYF.

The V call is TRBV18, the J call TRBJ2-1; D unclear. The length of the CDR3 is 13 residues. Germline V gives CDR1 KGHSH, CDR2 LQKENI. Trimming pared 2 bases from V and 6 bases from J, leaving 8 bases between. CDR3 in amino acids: CASSPAAANEQFF. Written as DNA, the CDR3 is TGTGCCAGCTCACCAGCGGCGGCCAATGAGCAGTTCTTC.

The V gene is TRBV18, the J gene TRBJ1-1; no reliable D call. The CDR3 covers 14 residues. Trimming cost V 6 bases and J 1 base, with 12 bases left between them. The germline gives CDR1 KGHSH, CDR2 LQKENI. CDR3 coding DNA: TGTGCCAGCTCCCTCAGACGGGAGAACACTGAAGCTTTCTTT. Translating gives CASSLRRENTEAFF.

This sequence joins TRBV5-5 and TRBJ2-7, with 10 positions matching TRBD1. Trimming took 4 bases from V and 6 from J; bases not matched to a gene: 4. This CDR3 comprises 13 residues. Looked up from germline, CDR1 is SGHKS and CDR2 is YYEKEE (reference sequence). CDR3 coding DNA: TGTGCCAGCAGCCCGGACAGGGGGAGCGAGCAGTACTTC. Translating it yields CASSPDRGSEQYF.

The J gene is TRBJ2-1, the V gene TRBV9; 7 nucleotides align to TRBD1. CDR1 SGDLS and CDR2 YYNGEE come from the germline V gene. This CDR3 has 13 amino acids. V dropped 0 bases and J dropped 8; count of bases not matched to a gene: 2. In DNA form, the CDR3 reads TGTGCCAGCAGCGTAGTTACAGGGGATGAGCAGTTCTTC. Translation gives CASSVVTGDEQFF.

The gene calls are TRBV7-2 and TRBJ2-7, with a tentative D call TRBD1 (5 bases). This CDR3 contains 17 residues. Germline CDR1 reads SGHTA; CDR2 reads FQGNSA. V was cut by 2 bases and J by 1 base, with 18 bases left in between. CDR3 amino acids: CASSLTPLAGASYEQYF. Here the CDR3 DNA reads TGTGCCAGCAGCTTAACCCCCTTAGCTGGGGCATCCTACGAGCAGTACTTC.

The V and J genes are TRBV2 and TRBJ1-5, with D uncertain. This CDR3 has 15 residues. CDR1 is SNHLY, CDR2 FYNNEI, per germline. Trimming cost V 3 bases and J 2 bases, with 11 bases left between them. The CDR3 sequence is CASSDSDTGNQPQHF. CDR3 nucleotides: TGTGCCAGCAGTGACTCCGACACAGGCAATCAGCCCCAGCATTTT.

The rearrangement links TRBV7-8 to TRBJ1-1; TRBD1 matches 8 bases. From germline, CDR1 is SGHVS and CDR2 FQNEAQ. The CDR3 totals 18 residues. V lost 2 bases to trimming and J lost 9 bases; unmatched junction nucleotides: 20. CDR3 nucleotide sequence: TGTGCCAGCAGCTTACGGAGAGGGTCAATCACAGGGGGAGTTAAAGCTTTCTTT. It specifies CASSLRRGSITGGVKAFF. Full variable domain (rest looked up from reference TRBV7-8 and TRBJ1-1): GAGVSQSPRYKVAKRGQDVALRCDPISGHVSLFWYQQALGQGPEFLTYFQNEAQLDKSGLPSDRFFAERPEGSVSTLKIQRTQQEDSAVYLCASSLRRGSITGGVKAFFGQGTRLTVV.

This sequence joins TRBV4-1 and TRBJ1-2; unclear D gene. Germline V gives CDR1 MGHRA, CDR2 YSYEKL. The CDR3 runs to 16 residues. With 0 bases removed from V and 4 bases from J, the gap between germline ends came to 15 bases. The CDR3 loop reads CASSQEMWETSYGYTF. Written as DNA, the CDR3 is TGCGCCAGCAGCCAAGAAATGTGGGAGACTTCCTATGGCTACACCTTC.

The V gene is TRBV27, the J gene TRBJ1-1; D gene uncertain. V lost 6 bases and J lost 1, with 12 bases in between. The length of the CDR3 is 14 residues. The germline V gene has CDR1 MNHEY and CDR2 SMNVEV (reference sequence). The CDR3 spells CASRYSTANTEAFF. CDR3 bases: TGTGCCAGCAGGTACTCAACAGCGAACACTGAAGCTTTCTTT.

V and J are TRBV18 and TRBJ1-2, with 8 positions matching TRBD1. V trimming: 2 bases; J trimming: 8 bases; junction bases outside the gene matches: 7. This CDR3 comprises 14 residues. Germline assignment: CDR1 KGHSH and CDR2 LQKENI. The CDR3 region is CASSPAARGQGYTF. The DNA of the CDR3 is TGTGCCAGCTCACCAGCGGCCAGGGGGCAAGGCTACACCTTC.

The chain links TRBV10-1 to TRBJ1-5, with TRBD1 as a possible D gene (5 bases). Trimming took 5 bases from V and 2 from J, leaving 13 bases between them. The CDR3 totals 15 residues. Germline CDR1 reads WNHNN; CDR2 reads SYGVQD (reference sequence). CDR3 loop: CASSPRRGRNQPQHF. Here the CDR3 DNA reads TGCGCCAGCAGTCCTCGGAGGGGCCGCAATCAGCCCCAGCATTTT.

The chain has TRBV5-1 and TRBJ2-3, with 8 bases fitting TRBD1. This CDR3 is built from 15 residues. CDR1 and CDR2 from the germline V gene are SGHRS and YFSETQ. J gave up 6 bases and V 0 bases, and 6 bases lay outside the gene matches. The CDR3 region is CASSLDLGQGDTQYF. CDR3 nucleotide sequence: TGCGCCAGCAGCTTGGACCTCGGACAGGGCGATACGCAGTATTTT.

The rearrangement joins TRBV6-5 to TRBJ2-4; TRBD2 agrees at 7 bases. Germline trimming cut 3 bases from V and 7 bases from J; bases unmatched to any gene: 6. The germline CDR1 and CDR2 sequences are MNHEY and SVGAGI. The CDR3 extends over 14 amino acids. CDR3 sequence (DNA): TGTGCCAGCAGTTATCTGGACGGGGGGAACATTCAGTACTTC. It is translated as CASSYLDGGNIQYF.

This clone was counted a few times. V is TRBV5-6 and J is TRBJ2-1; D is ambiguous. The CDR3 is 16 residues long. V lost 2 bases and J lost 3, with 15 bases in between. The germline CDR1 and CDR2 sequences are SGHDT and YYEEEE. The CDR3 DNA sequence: TGTGCCAGCAGCTTAGAGTCCATTCCCGACTACAATGAGCAGTTCTTC. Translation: CASSLESIPDYNEQFF. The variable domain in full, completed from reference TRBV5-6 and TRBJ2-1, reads DAGVTQSPTHLIKTRGQQVTLRCSPKSGHDTVSWYQQALGQGPQFIFQYYEEEERQRGNFPDRFSGHQFPNYSSELNVNALLLGDSALYLCASSLESIPDYNEQFFGPGTRLTVL.